A single sample is the source of the 28 T cell receptor beta chains below, sequenced in a study of blood T cell repertoires in COVID-19. TCRdb's table, derived via immunoSEQ multiplex PCR, lists solely in-frame clones and lacks some. The sample has 250,000 or so clones, approximately 90% seen once. The sequenced sample was PBMCs or T cells enriched from blood (not recorded which). The receptors were gathered from a middle-aged man who had recovered from COVID-19.

This chain joins TRBV9 and TRBJ1-2; TRBD1 matches at 7 bases. V lost 4 bases, J lost 8 bases, and 8 bases stayed unmatched. CDR1 and CDR2 from the germline V gene are SGDLS and YYNGEE. This CDR3 has 13 residues. The CDR3 spells CASSRQGAGGYTF. CDR3 coding DNA: TGTGCCAGCAGCCGACAGGGAGCCGGCGGCTACACCTTC.

This clone was seen at least ten times. The rearrangement links TRBV4-3 to TRBJ1-5, with TRBD1 as a possible D gene (5 bases). The CDR3 contains 18 residues. CDR1 is LGHNA and CDR2 is YSLEER in the germline V gene. The V gene lost 0 bases and the J gene lost 0 bases, with 15 bases spanning the gap. The CDR3 sequence: CASSQDWQGGTSNQPQHF. CDR3 nucleotide sequence: TGCGCCAGCAGCCAAGATTGGCAGGGTGGAACTAGCAATCAGCCCCAGCATTTT.

The chain combines TRBV7-9 with TRBJ1-1; D not resolved. Germline V lookup: CDR1 SEHNR, CDR2 FQNEAQ (reference sequence). There are 14 residues in the CDR3. Trimming stripped 1 base from V and 10 bases from J, with 16 bases between. CDR3 residues: CASSLEGGPLGAFF. As DNA, the CDR3 is TGTGCCAGCAGCTTAGAGGGAGGGCCATTAGGAGCTTTCTTT.

The genes are TRBV20-1 and TRBJ2-7; 8 bases agree with TRBD2. J gave up 7 bases and V 3 bases, and 11 bases lay outside the gene matches. Germline V gene lookup returns CDR1 DFQATT and CDR2 SNEGSKA (reference sequence). The CDR3 extends over 14 amino acids. The CDR3 loop is CSASSSSGTREQYF. The CDR3 nucleotides are TGCAGTGCTAGTAGTTCCTCTGGGACTAGGGAGCAGTACTTC.

The rearrangement joins TRBV7-2 to TRBJ2-7; TRBD2 agrees at 7 bases. Per germline, CDR1 SGHTA and CDR2 FQGNSA. This CDR3 has 14 amino acids. The V and J ends lost 6 bases and 2 bases, in that order; junction bases with no gene match: 7. DNA of the CDR3: TGTGCCAGCAGTGCCGCTAGCGGCCCCTACGAGCAGTACTTC. Translated, it gives CASSAASGPYEQYF.

The J gene is TRBJ2-1, the V gene TRBV7-2, with 9 bases identical to TRBD2. With 1 base clipped from V and 12 bases from J, the junction kept 4 bases outside the gene matches. Germline V gives CDR1 SGHTA, CDR2 FQGNSA. CDR3 length equals 13 residues. The CDR3 region is CASSLEQRGVQFF. The CDR3 DNA is TGTGCCAGCAGCTTAGAACAGCGGGGGGTGCAGTTCTTC.

The rearrangement uses TRBV18 and TRBJ1-1; D call uncertain. Trimming took off 6 bases at V and 3 bases at J, with 8 bases between the two ends. CDR3 length: 12 residues. Germline CDR1 and CDR2: KGHSH and LQKENI. CDR3 nucleotide sequence: TGTGCCAGCTCCCAGGTTGACACTGAAGCTTTCTTT. Its translation is CASSQVDTEAFF.

This chain uses TRBV5-1 with TRBJ1-3; 7 nucleotides line up with TRBD1. The V segment lost 4 bases and the J segment 2 bases; nucleotides outside the gene matches: 12. Germline V gene lookup returns CDR1 SGHRS and CDR2 YFSETQ. The CDR3 length is 17 residues. The CDR3 DNA is TGCGCCAGCAGCCTGTACCCCCAGGGGGACGCTGGAAACACCATATATTTT. Amino acids: CASSLYPQGDAGNTIYF.

This clone was observed once. The rearrangement joins TRBV5-5 to TRBJ2-1; 10 nucleotides line up with TRBD2. Trimming at V came to 2 bases and at J to 8 bases, leaving 7 bases not matched to a gene. The length of the CDR3 is 15 residues. Germline CDR1 SGHKS, CDR2 YYEKEE (reference sequence). CDR3: CASSLSGTSAYEQFF. CDR3 sequence (DNA): TGTGCCAGCAGCTTATCCGGGACTAGCGCCTATGAGCAGTTCTTC.

This clone occurred a few times. The chain employs TRBV27 and TRBJ2-3; no reliable D call. The germline V and J ends were trimmed by 2 bases and 0 bases, with 9 bases remaining between them. The CDR3 covers 15 residues. The germline V gene encodes CDR1 MNHEY and CDR2 SMNVEV (reference sequence). DNA for the CDR3: TGTGCCAGCAGTTTACTACGCCTTAGCACAGATACGCAGTATTTT. Protein sequence: CASSLLRLSTDTQYF.

The chain recombines TRBV7-2 with TRBJ2-1; 10 bases are a match to TRBD1. The length of the CDR3 is 17 residues. Germline V gene data show CDR1 as SGHTA and CDR2 as FQGNSA. Germline trimming cut 5 bases from V and 0 bases from J; bases unmatched to any gene: 7. The CDR3 protein is CASSPRTGGSSYNEQFF. DNA for the CDR3: TGTGCCAGCAGCCCCCGGACAGGGGGGAGCTCCTACAATGAGCAGTTCTTC.

This rearrangement joins TRBV4-2 to TRBJ1-4; TRBD1 matches at 11 bases. This CDR3 has 14 residues. Germline V lookup: CDR1 LGHNA, CDR2 YNFKEQ. V lost 4 bases, J lost 8 bases, and 3 bases stayed unmatched. CDR3 sequence reads: CASSRGQGGEKLFF. CDR3 DNA sequence: TGTGCCAGCAGCCGGGGACAGGGGGGGGAAAAACTGTTTTTT.

The J gene is TRBJ2-1, the V gene TRBV28; 10 nucleotides agree with TRBD2. The CDR3 sequence is 15 residues long. The V gene end was trimmed by 1 base and the J gene end by 8 bases; junction bases not matched to a gene: 5. From germline, CDR1 is MDHEN and CDR2 SYDVKM. CDR3 region: CASSLFLAGAHEQFF. CDR3 DNA: TGTGCCAGCAGTTTATTCCTAGCGGGAGCCCATGAGCAGTTCTTC.

The chain carries TRBV7-9 and TRBJ1-1, with a tentative D call TRBD1 (6 bases). The CDR3 length is 14 residues. With 3 bases removed from V and 8 bases from J, the gap between germline ends came to 16 bases. The germline gives CDR1 SEHNR, CDR2 FQNEAQ (reference sequence). This chain's CDR3 is CASSFPTRTDEAFF. The CDR3 DNA reads as TGTGCCAGCAGCTTTCCTACCCGGACAGACGAAGCTTTCTTT.

The J gene is TRBJ1-3, the V gene TRBV2; D unclear. The CDR3 runs to 15 residues. Trimming removed 10 bases from V and 0 bases from J, with 16 bases in between. CDR1 is SNHLY, CDR2 FYNNEI, per germline. The CDR3 reads CATVRTASSGNTIYF. The CDR3 region has the DNA TGTGCCACCGTTAGGACTGCCAGCTCTGGAAACACCATATATTTT.

The V call is TRBV6-1, the J call TRBJ2-1, with TRBD2 identical over 12 bases. The CDR3 loop spans 19 amino acids. The germline CDR1 and CDR2 sequences are MNHNS and SASEGT. V gave up 4 bases and J gave up 0 bases; unmatched junction bases: 10. The CDR3 sequence is CASSAVPGTSGFSYNEQFF. The CDR3 DNA sequence: TGTGCCAGCAGTGCGGTTCCCGGGACTAGCGGGTTCTCCTACAATGAGCAGTTCTTC.

This clone was observed once. J is TRBJ2-7 and V is TRBV15; 8 bases are shared with TRBD1. With V trimmed by 3 bases and J by 3 bases, 7 bases remained unmatched. The CDR3 consists of 15 residues. CDR1 and CDR2 from the germline V gene are LNHNV and YYDKDF (reference sequence). The chain's CDR3 is CATSRAATGVYEQYF. The CDR3 nucleotides are TGTGCCACCAGCAGGGCCGCGACAGGGGTCTACGAGCAGTACTTC.

This chain joins TRBV5-6 and TRBJ1-2, with no clear D. This CDR3 contains 14 residues. V lost 3 bases, J lost 1 base, and 10 bases lay in between. Looked up from germline, CDR1 is SGHDT and CDR2 is YYEEEE. CDR3 nucleotide sequence: TGTGCCAGCAGCTCTGAGCAGCGTAACTATGGCTACACCTTC. Translated: CASSSEQRNYGYTF.

The chain carries TRBV28 and TRBJ2-7; D not certain. The CDR3 extends over 12 amino acids. Germline V gene lookup returns CDR1 MDHEN and CDR2 SYDVKM. Between the trimmed V and J ends, which lost 3 bases and 1 base, there was a span of 4 bases. The CDR3 DNA follows: TGTGCCAGCAGTTTTCGGTCCTACGAGCAGTACTTC. Its protein is CASSFRSYEQYF.

This clone was seen only a few times. The rearrangement links TRBV19 to TRBJ1-2; D remains ambiguous. This CDR3 is 12 amino acids long. The germline V gene has CDR1 LNHDA and CDR2 SQIVND (reference sequence). Trimming left V 0 bases short and J 7 bases short, with 6 bases between. The CDR3 DNA sequence: TGTGCCAGTAGTATAGACCGCGGTGGCTACACCTTC. As protein: CASSIDRGGYTF.

J is TRBJ2-1 and V is TRBV6-2 or TRBV6-3; tentatively, D is TRBD2 (6 bases). There are 14 residues in the CDR3. Between the trimmed V and J ends, which lost 2 bases and 8 bases, there was a span of 13 bases. Germline CDR1 reads MNHEY; CDR2 reads SVGEGT. This chain's CDR3 is CASSYPVLADEQFF. Written as DNA, the CDR3 is TGTGCCAGCAGTTACCCCGTACTAGCTGATGAGCAGTTCTTC.

The J gene is TRBJ1-3, the V gene TRBV11-2, with TRBD1 as a possible D gene (6 bases). This CDR3 spans 15 amino acids. Trimming removed 3 bases from V and 4 bases from J, with 13 bases in between. Germline CDR1 SGHAT, CDR2 FQNNGV. The CDR3 is CASSFQGGEGNTIYF. DNA for the CDR3: TGTGCCAGCAGCTTTCAAGGGGGGGAAGGAAACACCATATATTTT. The full variable domain, its missing parts supplied by reference TRBV11-2 and TRBJ1-3, is EAGVAQSPRYKIIEKRQSVAFWCNPISGHATLYWYQQILGQGPKLLIQFQNNGVVDDSQLPKDRFSAERLKGVDSTLKIQPAKLEDSAVYLCASSFQGGEGNTIYFGEGSWLTVV.

The chain combines TRBV3-1 (or the pseudogene TRBV3-2) with TRBJ2-7, with 7 nucleotides matching TRBD2. The CDR3 length is 14 residues. Losses at the gene ends were 0 bases for V and 7 bases for J; bases not matched to a gene: 6. Germline V gene data show CDR1 as LGHDT and CDR2 as YNNKEL (reference sequence). The chain's CDR3 is CASSQEGGGWEQYF. DNA of the CDR3: TGTGCCAGCAGCCAAGAAGGCGGGGGTTGGGAGCAGTACTTC.

J is TRBJ2-5 and V is TRBV12-5, with a tentative D call TRBD2 (5 bases). V lost 5 bases, J lost 1 base, and 14 bases lay in between. The CDR3 runs 15 residues. Germline V CDR1 and CDR2: LGHNT, FRNRAP. In nucleotides, the CDR3 is TGTGCTAGTGGTCCGGCGGGCGGAACCCAAGAGACCCAGTACTTC. As protein: CASGPAGGTQETQYF.

This clone was counted a few times. J is TRBJ2-7 and V is TRBV21-1; the D call of TRBD1 is as the table states it, not checked on the DNA. TRBV21-1 is a pseudogene segment. This CDR3 contains 16 residues. The CDR3: CASSKDGVRGPYEQYF. CDR3 coding DNA: TGTGCCAGCAGCAAAGATGGGGTGAGGGGGCCCTACGAGCAGTACTTC.

A few counts support this clone. The CDR3 loop is CAWSVQGPNYGYTF. CDR3 DNA: TGTGCCTGGAGTGTACAGGGACCTAACTATGGCTACACCTTC. The V gene is TRBV30, the J gene TRBJ1-2; a weak D match, TRBD1 (6 bases). V gave up 0 bases and J gave up 0 bases, with 8 bases separating them. Per the germline V gene, CDR1 is GTSNPN and CDR2 is SVGIG (reference sequence). The CDR3 has 14 amino acids.

The chain employs TRBV7-2 and TRBJ2-7; unclear D gene. Germline V gene sequence: CDR1 SGHTA, CDR2 FQGNSA. Trimming shortened V by 2 bases and J by 4 bases, and 9 bases separated the two germline ends. The CDR3 extends over 13 amino acids. This chain's CDR3 is CASSLTSFYEQYF. The DNA of the CDR3 is TGTGCCAGCAGCTTAACTTCTTTTTACGAGCAGTACTTC.

This chain links TRBV30 with TRBJ1-3; D may be TRBD1 (6 bases). Germline assignment: CDR1 GTSNPN and CDR2 SVGIG (reference sequence). V lost 2 bases to trimming and J lost 1 base, with 15 bases between them. The CDR3 has 16 residues. CDR3 nucleotides: TGTGCCTGGAGTAGGGGGTTCGCAGGGTCTGGAAACACCATATATTTT. It codes for CAWSRGFAGSGNTIYF. Complete variable domain (other parts from reference TRBV30 and TRBJ1-3): SQTIHQWPATLVQPVGSPLSLECTVEGTSNPNLYWYRQAAGRGLQLLFYSVGIGQISSEVPQNLSASRPQDRQFILSSKKLLLSDSGFYLCAWSRGFAGSGNTIYFGEGSWLTVV.